This paragraph reports one T cell receptor beta chain. This entry is derived from a study of blood T cell repertoires in COVID-19. TCRdb's table, derived via immunoSEQ multiplex PCR, lists solely in-frame clones and lacks some. The repertoire holds about 170,000 clones, with approximately 85% as singletons. This CDR3 contains 14 residues. Per the germline V gene, CDR1 is MDHEN and CDR2 is SYDVKM. Trimming removed 0 bases at V and 2 bases at J, with 8 bases between. The V gene is TRBV28, the J gene TRBJ2-7; a possible D gene is TRBD1 (5 bases). This TCR was recovered from a middle-aged man who had recovered from COVID-19. The sequenced sample consisted of peripheral blood. CDR3 nucleotide sequence: TGTGCCAGCAGTTTATGGCAGGGCACCTACGAGCAGTACTTC. Translation: CASSLWQGTYEQYF. Filled out from reference TRBV28 and TRBJ2-7, the complete variable domain reads DVKVTQSSRYLVKRTGEKVFLECVQDMDHENMFWYRQDPGLGLRLIYFSYDVKMKEKGDIPEGYSVSREKKERFSLILESASTNQTSMYLCASSLWQGTYEQYFGPGTRLTVT.